This TCR beta chain was found in a study of shared T cell receptors in the human thymus. Some clones are missing from TCRdb's copy, which holds only in-frame ones; the method was immunoSEQ multiplex PCR. Among hundreds of thousands of clones listed, 88% were seen once. Germline trimming cut 6 bases from V and 1 base from J; bases unmatched to any gene: 9. The CDR3 runs 16 residues. Germline CDR1 WNHNN, CDR2 SYGVQD (reference sequence). The sample was also linked to a second study, of human thymus T cells. That work adds: Within thymic and blood repertoires, V and J gene usage appeared to be biased.

This rearrangement joins TRBV10-1 to TRBJ2-5; 9 nucleotides line up with TRBD1. The TCR originated in a boy under two years old with a congenital heart defect. Material for sequencing was thymocytes. The CDR3 DNA is TGCGCCAGCAGCGCCACGGCGACAGGGGGCCAAGAGACCCAGTACTTC. Protein sequence: CASSATATGGQETQYF.